These 8 T cell receptor beta chains were sequenced from one sample in a study of blood T cell repertoires in COVID-19. Assay used: immunoSEQ multiplex PCR; TCRdb lists only in-frame clones, some missing. Altogether 200,000 to 250,000 clones are present, 70% to 90% being singletons, with the ten largest covering approximately 1.6%. The sequenced sample was PBMCs or T cells enriched from blood (not recorded which). The source of these receptors is a man aged 40-49 years who had recovered from COVID-19.

V and J are TRBV23-1 and TRBJ2-7, with 7 bases lining up with TRBD1. TRBV23-1 counts as an open reading frame of uncertain function. The V and J ends lost 6 bases and 9 bases, in that order; junction bases with no gene match: 2. The CDR3 runs to 10 residues. CDR3 nucleotide sequence: TGCGCCAGCAGCCGGGACAGGCAGTACTTC. Its protein is CASSRDRQYF.

This clone has just one count. The chain joins TRBV21-1 to TRBJ2-5; TRBD2 is the table's D call and was not checked against the DNA. TRBV21-1 is given as a pseudogene. This CDR3 spans 14 amino acids. In DNA, the CDR3 is TGTGCCAGCTCGGGACTCCTGAAGACAGAGACCCAGTACTTC. Amino acids: CASSGLLKTETQYF.

The J gene is TRBJ1-6, the V gene TRBV2; D possibly corresponds to TRBD1 (5 bases). Germline V gives CDR1 SNHLY, CDR2 FYNNEI. V lost 1 base and J 5 bases, leaving 15 bases between the germline ends. The CDR3 runs to 17 residues. CDR3 loop: CASSEVKGRRDNSPLHF. CDR3 nucleotide sequence: TGTGCCAGCAGTGAAGTCAAGGGGCGCAGAGATAATTCACCCCTCCACTTT.

This clone was observed a handful of times. The rearrangement uses TRBV27 and TRBJ2-5; TRBD1 is a possible D gene (6 bases). The germline V gene encodes CDR1 MNHEY and CDR2 SMNVEV (reference sequence). The CDR3 loop spans 15 amino acids. Trimming pared 5 bases from V and 2 bases from J, leaving 15 bases between. The CDR3 sequence is CASSPNTGSQETQYF. DNA of the CDR3: TGTGCCAGCAGTCCTAACACAGGGAGTCAAGAGACCCAGTACTTC.

The rearrangement links TRBV29-1 to TRBJ1-5, with no clear D. Germline V gene data show CDR1 as SQVTM and CDR2 as ANQGSEA. The ends were cut back, 2 bases at V and 7 bases at J, with 12 bases in the middle. The CDR3 length is 13 residues. CDR3 residues: CSVESGEGQPQHF. CDR3 nucleotides: TGCAGCGTTGAATCCGGGGAAGGCCAGCCCCAGCATTTT.

This chain connects TRBV27 to TRBJ1-1; 8 bases map to TRBD1. CDR1 MNHEY and CDR2 SMNVEV come from the germline V gene (reference sequence). This CDR3 contains 15 residues. J lost 4 bases, V lost 5 bases, and 9 bases had no gene match. The CDR3: CASSIRTGWGTEAFF. In DNA, the CDR3 is TGTGCCAGCAGTATACGGACAGGGTGGGGCACTGAAGCTTTCTTT.

This sequence joins TRBV4-2 and TRBJ2-1; D might be TRBD1 (5 bases). CDR1 LGHNA and CDR2 YNFKEQ come from the germline V gene. The CDR3 totals 17 residues. The V and J ends lost 3 bases and 0 bases respectively, with 15 bases between them. CDR3 region: CASSQEQETSSYNEQFF. CDR3 nucleotides: TGTGCCAGCAGCCAGGAACAGGAGACGAGCTCCTACAATGAGCAGTTCTTC.

The V gene is TRBV2, the J gene TRBJ1-2; a possible D gene is TRBD1 (6 bases). Trimming removed 5 bases at V and 4 bases at J, with 14 bases between. Germline V gene lookup returns CDR1 SNHLY and CDR2 FYNNEI. This CDR3 comprises 14 residues. CDR3 amino acids: CASSPGAEFYGYTF. CDR3 DNA: TGTGCCAGCAGTCCAGGGGCGGAATTCTATGGCTACACCTTC.